These 25 T cell receptor beta chains came from one sample sequenced in a study of blood T cell repertoires in COVID-19. Libraries were prepared by immunoSEQ multiplex PCR; TCRdb keeps only in-frame clonotypes and omits some of them. The repertoire holds some 50,000 clones, with 83% as singletons. The sample was peripheral blood. Every receptor here comes from a man older than 75 in a cohort sampled during active COVID-19.

The CDR3 nucleotides are TGTGCCAGCAGCCAAGATGGAGGGGAGACTGGCACAGATACGCAGTATTTT. This encodes CASSQDGGETGTDTQYF. The V gene is TRBV14, the J gene TRBJ2-3, with D possibly matching TRBD2 (6 bases). The germline gives CDR1 SGHDN, CDR2 FVKESK. Trimming removed 0 bases from V and 1 base from J, with 14 bases in between. CDR3 length: 17 residues.

V usage is TRBV3-1 (or the pseudogene TRBV3-2) and J usage is TRBJ2-1, with D possibly being TRBD1 (5 bases). CDR1 and CDR2 (germline): LGHDT, YNNKEL (reference sequence). CDR3 length: 14 amino acids. Trimming stripped 6 bases from V and 5 bases from J, with 14 bases between. Here the CDR3 reads CASRGEQDNNEQFF. CDR3 nucleotides: TGTGCCAGCAGAGGTGAACAGGACAACAATGAGCAGTTCTTC.

The rearrangement joins TRBV12-5 to TRBJ2-6; D is unresolved. V dropped 0 bases and J dropped 0 bases, with 15 bases sitting between them. Germline-derived CDR1 and CDR2 are LGHNT and FRNRAP. CDR3 length equals 19 residues. The CDR3 loop reads CASGLVWSGYPSGANVLTF. CDR3 nucleotide sequence: TGTGCTAGTGGTTTGGTTTGGTCAGGATACCCCTCTGGGGCCAACGTCCTGACTTTC.

The chain links TRBV4-3 to TRBJ2-2; possibly TRBD1 for D (5 bases). V was clipped by 5 bases and J by 2 bases, with 9 bases between them. Per the germline V gene, CDR1 is LGHNA and CDR2 is YSLEER. The CDR3 is 14 residues long. CDR3 amino acids: CASSFDRNTGELFF. CDR3 in DNA: TGCGCCAGCAGCTTCGACAGAAACACCGGGGAGCTGTTTTTT.

In nucleotides, the CDR3 is TGTGCCAGCAGAAGGACTCAGCTCTCCTACGAGCAGTACTTC. It is translated as CASRRTQLSYEQYF. The V call is TRBV6-6, the J call TRBJ2-7; tentative D call: TRBD2 (5 bases). Germline CDR1 is MNHNY and CDR2 is SVGAGI (reference sequence). The CDR3 totals 14 residues. Trimming cost V 6 bases and J 0 bases, with 12 bases left between them.

In its sample, this clone was seen a few times. The chain combines TRBV7-2 with TRBJ1-5, with D perhaps matching TRBD1 (5 bases). The germline V gene encodes CDR1 SGHTA and CDR2 FQGNSA. Trimming took 1 base from V and 12 from J, leaving 19 bases between them. This CDR3 region has 15 residues. Written as DNA, the CDR3 is TGTGCCAGCAGCTTAGACCCCGGGACTGGGGCCTTCCAGCATTTT. Protein product: CASSLDPGTGAFQHF.

In this sample, this clone turned up once. The V gene is TRBV28, the J gene TRBJ1-2; D is unresolved. V lost 6 bases and J 5 bases, leaving 16 bases between the germline ends. The CDR3 contains 14 residues. Germline V gene data show CDR1 as MDHEN and CDR2 as SYDVKM. The CDR3 DNA sequence: TGTGCCAGCAGGACCCGGGTTGCCCCATATGGCTACACCTTC. This encodes CASRTRVAPYGYTF.

This clone has a handful of counts. The chain combines TRBV19 with TRBJ1-1, with TRBD1 as a possible D gene (6 bases). CDR3 length: 13 residues. Trimming stripped 9 bases from V and 5 bases from J, with 16 bases between. The germline gives CDR1 LNHDA, CDR2 SQIVND (reference sequence). CDR3 loop: CASRPRGGTEAFF. CDR3 bases: TGTGCCAGCAGACCTAGGGGGGGAACTGAAGCTTTCTTT. The full variable domain, rest sourced from reference TRBV19 and TRBJ1-1, is DGGITQSPKYLFRKEGQNVTLSCEQNLNHDAMYWYRQDPGQGLRLIYYSQIVNDFQKGDIAEGYSVSREKKESFPLTVTSAQKNPTAFYLCASRPRGGTEAFFGQGTRLTVV.

In DNA, the CDR3 is TGCGCCAGCAGCTCCGCTGTGGGACAGGCCATCTCTGGGGCCAACGTCCTGACTTTC. This codes for CASSSAVGQAISGANVLTF. This rearrangement joins TRBV4-1 to TRBJ2-6, with 8 bases fitting TRBD1. In germline, CDR1 is MGHRA, CDR2 YSYEKL. With 5 bases clipped from V and 0 bases from J, the junction kept 12 bases outside the gene matches. The CDR3 is 19 amino acids.

V and J are TRBV13 and TRBJ2-7; TRBD2 aligns across 8 bases. The V and J ends lost 0 bases and 7 bases, in that order; junction bases with no gene match: 11. Germline-derived CDR1 and CDR2 are PRHDT and FYEKMQ (reference sequence). The CDR3 covers 16 residues. The CDR3 DNA is TGTGCCAGCAGCTTAGGCCCTTCGGGGGGGCCGAGGGAGCAGTACTTC. Translated, it gives CASSLGPSGGPREQYF.

This chain connects TRBV19 to TRBJ1-1, with 7 bases matching TRBD1. CDR3 length equals 14 residues. The junction had 9 bases not matched to a gene; V was cut back by 7 bases and J by 4 bases. Germline CDR1 reads LNHDA; CDR2 reads SQIVND (reference sequence). The CDR3 bases are TGTGCCAGTATGATGAGGGGGCAAGGCACTGAAGCTTTCTTT. It encodes CASMMRGQGTEAFF.

The chain uses TRBV4-3 and TRBJ2-1, with no clear D. Looked up from germline, CDR1 is LGHNA and CDR2 is YSLEER. V was pared by 6 bases and J by 0 bases, with 12 bases between. The CDR3 is made up of 15 amino acids. The CDR3 here is CASRLEAHSYNEQFF. CDR3 nucleotides: TGCGCCAGCAGGCTTGAGGCCCACTCCTACAATGAGCAGTTCTTC.

This clone came up a few times. The gene calls are TRBV11-3 and TRBJ2-1; D call uncertain. The ends were cut back, 2 bases at V and 7 bases at J, with 9 bases in the middle. Germline V CDR1 and CDR2: SGHNT, YENEEA. The CDR3 spans 13 residues. The CDR3 DNA is TGTGCCAGCAGCTTATCGGAGATTAATGAGCAGTTCTTC. This translates into CASSLSEINEQFF.

In DNA, the CDR3 is TGTGCCAGCAGCTTTAGACAGGGGGGGACTGAAGCTTTCTTT. As protein: CASSFRQGGTEAFF. The chain links TRBV13 to TRBJ1-1; 9 bases match TRBD1. This CDR3 is 14 amino acids long. CDR1 is PRHDT and CDR2 is FYEKMQ in the germline V gene (reference sequence). V lost 3 bases to trimming and J lost 5 bases; unmatched junction nucleotides: 4.

The V and J genes are TRBV24-1 and TRBJ2-3, with D perhaps TRBD1 (6 bases). The CDR3 extends over 16 amino acids. V was pared by 1 base and J by 6 bases, with 16 bases between. Germline V gives CDR1 KGHDR, CDR2 SFDVKD. CDR3 loop: CATSDFQAGARDTQYF. DNA for the CDR3: TGTGCCACCAGTGATTTTCAAGCAGGGGCTCGGGATACGCAGTATTTT.

The rearrangement links TRBV18 to TRBJ2-1; TRBD1 agrees at 8 bases. The CDR3 consists of 12 residues. Germline V gene data show CDR1 as KGHSH and CDR2 as LQKENI. V shed 6 bases and J 8 bases; nucleotides not matched to a gene: 3. For the CDR3, the DNA is TGTGCCAGCTCGCTGACAGGGGATGAGCAGTTCTTC. Its protein product is CASSLTGDEQFF.

This rearrangement joins TRBV5-1 to TRBJ2-6, with a weak D call TRBD2 (5 bases). The CDR3 loop spans 18 amino acids. V was trimmed by 4 bases and J by 0 bases, leaving 17 bases between them. CDR1 and CDR2 from the germline V gene are SGHRS and YFSETQ. CDR3 residues: CASSPERALFSGANVLTF. Here the CDR3 DNA reads TGCGCCAGCAGCCCGGAGAGGGCCCTCTTCTCTGGGGCCAACGTCCTGACTTTC.

The chain is built from TRBV6-4 and TRBJ2-2, with 12 bases that match TRBD2. J gave up 7 bases and V 4 bases, and 7 bases lay outside the gene matches. CDR3 size: 16 residues. Germline lookup yields CDR1 MRHNA and CDR2 SNTAGT. The CDR3 sequence: CASSGTSGRNGGELFF. The DNA for the CDR3 is TGTGCCAGCAGTGGAACTAGCGGGAGGAATGGCGGGGAGCTGTTTTTT.

The rearrangement links TRBV18 to TRBJ1-1, with 7 bases matching TRBD1. CDR1 is KGHSH, CDR2 LQKENI, per germline. The CDR3 runs to 15 residues. V was clipped by 5 bases and J by 3 bases; unmatched bases: 9. Here the CDR3 DNA reads TGTGCCAGCTCATCTACCCCCACAGGGGACACTGAAGCTTTCTTT. Translating gives CASSSTPTGDTEAFF.

This chain links TRBV5-1 with TRBJ1-2; 9 bases align to TRBD1. Germline trimming cut 2 bases from V and 4 bases from J; bases unmatched to any gene: 3. The length of the CDR3 is 14 residues. Germline CDR1 reads SGHRS; CDR2 reads YFSETQ. The CDR3 protein is CASSFGQGTYGYTF. CDR3 DNA sequence: TGCGCCAGCAGCTTTGGACAGGGGACCTATGGCTACACCTTC. Complete variable domain (other parts from reference TRBV5-1 and TRBJ1-2): KAGVTQTPRYLIKTRGQQVTLSCSPISGHRSVSWYQQTPGQGLQFLFEYFSETQRNKGNFPGRFSGRQFSNSRSEMNVSTLELGDSALYLCASSFGQGTYGYTFGSGTRLTVV.

This chain joins TRBV5-1 and TRBJ1-3; 7 bases match TRBD1. There are 14 residues in the CDR3. Germline loops: CDR1 SGHRS, CDR2 YFSETQ. The J segment lost 6 bases and the V segment lost 4 bases, leaving 7 bases of the junction unmatched. DNA for the CDR3: TGCGCCAGCAGCCCCGGGGACAGTTTAAACACCATATATTTT. Translating it yields CASSPGDSLNTIYF.

This rearrangement joins TRBV10-3 to TRBJ1-5; 8 bases are a match to TRBD1. CDR1 is ENHRY and CDR2 is SYGVKD in the germline V gene. V lost 6 bases, J lost 2 bases, and 9 bases stayed unmatched. This CDR3 has 16 amino acids. The CDR3: CAISDPGGAGNQPQHF. CDR3 DNA: TGTGCCATCAGCGACCCAGGGGGCGCTGGCAATCAGCCCCAGCATTTT.

Note on this clone: At the DNA level, this CDR3 is encoded by other sequences in the same sample as well. The chain carries TRBV19 and TRBJ2-7; 9 nucleotides line up with TRBD1. The junction had 1 base not matched to a gene; V was cut back by 5 bases and J by 2 bases. The CDR3 is made up of 13 amino acids. Germline V gene sequence: CDR1 LNHDA, CDR2 SQIVND (reference sequence). As DNA, the CDR3 is TGTGCCAGTAGTCGGGACAGGGCCTACGAGCAGTACTTC. Translation gives CASSRDRAYEQYF.

In its sample, this clone was seen once. V usage is TRBV3-1 (or the pseudogene TRBV3-2) and J usage is TRBJ2-3, with 7 bases aligning to TRBD1. J lost 6 bases, V lost 3 bases, and 6 bases had no gene match. Looked up from germline, CDR1 is LGHDT and CDR2 is YNNKEL (reference sequence). This CDR3 has 14 amino acids. In nucleotides, the CDR3 is TGTGCCAGCAGCCATCGACAGGGTCTTGATACGCAGTATTTT. Protein product: CASSHRQGLDTQYF.

The rearrangement links TRBV3-1 (or the pseudogene TRBV3-2) to TRBJ1-6; D gene ambiguous. Per the germline V gene, CDR1 is LGHDT and CDR2 is YNNKEL (reference sequence). The CDR3 spans 15 residues. V gave up 4 bases and J gave up 4 bases, with 11 bases separating them. The CDR3 DNA sequence: TGTGCCAGCAGCCCACCTGGTACTTATAATTCACCCCTCCACTTT. Encoded protein: CASSPPGTYNSPLHF.